This is a list of T cell receptor beta chains from one sample in a study of monozygotic twins with inflammatory bowel disease. Following a re-call of the 5' RACE reads, TCRdb has one entry per CDR3 protein and lacks DNA. The sample table includes fewer than 550,000 distinct CDR3 sequences. The source material was blood. The receptors stem from a human donor with ulcerative colitis or Crohn's disease, or a healthy co-twin of an affected twin (not recorded which). The CDR3 runs from the conserved cysteine through the conserved F or W.

cdr3_aa v_call cdr3_length j_call
CASSSFPKGKMGETQYF TRBV7-2 17 TRBJ2-5
CASRDPGAYNEQFF TRBV6-2/TRBV6-3 14 TRBJ2-1
CASSQDQRGHSYNEQFF TRBV4-1 17 TRBJ2-1
CATSDLARDGTDTQYF TRBV24-1 16 TRBJ2-3
CASSRQGPYSGNTIYF TRBV19 16 TRBJ1-3
CASSETGYSETQYF TRBV6-4 14 TRBJ2-5
CASSVAAHLNTEAFF TRBV9 15 TRBJ1-1
CASVTSPNTGELFF TRBV5-1 14 TRBJ2-2
CATSRGAASTDTQYF TRBV15 15 TRBJ2-3
CASSPPGLNYGYTF TRBV7-9 14 TRBJ1-2
CASSQDEVASQQFF TRBV4-3 14 TRBJ2-1
CASSREVAYGYTF TRBV28 13 TRBJ1-2
CSARRSMNTEAFF TRBV20-1 13 TRBJ1-1
CSARAGFEGDTQYF TRBV20-1 14 TRBJ2-3
CASSSDRGRGQSNQPQHF TRBV6-1 18 TRBJ1-5
CASSQASNTGELFF TRBV5-1 14 TRBJ2-2
CASSQVGGGNTEAFF TRBV4-2 15 TRBJ1-1
CASSHGPETQYF TRBV27 12 TRBJ2-5
CASSLKGTGLTYEQYF TRBV27 16 TRBJ2-7
CASSHMEETQYF TRBV18 12 TRBJ2-5
CASSLRSQGGSGYTF TRBV12-3/TRBV12-4 15 TRBJ1-2
CASSQGQGGQPQHF TRBV12-3/TRBV12-4 14 TRBJ1-5
CASSLAGGGPGTEAFF TRBV7-8 16 TRBJ1-1
CASSLRAGGPPVNEQFF TRBV5-6 17 TRBJ2-1
CASSYRGGDTGELFF TRBV12-3/TRBV12-4 15 TRBJ2-2
CAITAGPGETQYF TRBV10-3 13 TRBJ2-5
CSAGREAARLPQYF TRBV20-1 14 TRBJ2-4
CASKGTSGQETQYF TRBV6-1 14 TRBJ2-5
CSAPPPRVSYEQYF TRBV20-1 14 TRBJ2-7
CASTNLRSTNEKLFF TRBV19 15 TRBJ1-4
CAWSGGTSGGGEQYF TRBV30 15 TRBJ2-7
CASSPHGNGLQPQHF TRBV12-3/TRBV12-4 15 TRBJ1-5
CSARDGREQPQHF TRBV20-1 13 TRBJ1-5
CASSLDSAGSGNTIYF TRBV7-2 16 TRBJ1-3
CASSLNGGNEKLFF TRBV27 14 TRBJ1-4
CASSPGADEQYF TRBV18 12 TRBJ2-7
CAIRQGGPMRNYGYTF TRBV10-3 16 TRBJ1-2
CSALRLAGGINEQFF TRBV20-1 15 TRBJ2-1
CASSSGTEYTYEQYF TRBV7-9 15 TRBJ2-7
CASRTGTGHGYTF TRBV6-5 13 TRBJ1-2
CASSQDDRANTGELFF TRBV4-1 16 TRBJ2-2
CSARDSGTVGYTF TRBV20-1 13 TRBJ1-2